These 12 T cell receptor beta chains came from one sample sequenced in a study of immune characterization of retroperitoneal liposarcoma. TCRdb passed the PCR reads through MiXCR, listing each CDR3 protein once. The profile shows 1,500 or so distinct CDR3 sequences, 45% to 55% of them singletons. The sample was tumor tissue. Every receptor here comes from a female donor with retroperitoneal liposarcoma.

This clonotype was seen a few times. The chain employs TRBV10-2 and TRBJ2-1; 12 bases agree with TRBD2. The germline V gene has CDR1 WSHSY and CDR2 SAAADI. The length of the CDR3 is 15 residues. V dropped 7 bases and J dropped 2; count of bases not matched to a gene: 3. The chain's CDR3 is CASIPSGRAYNEQFF. The CDR3 DNA reads as TGCGCCAGCATCCCTAGCGGGAGGGCCTACAATGAGCAGTTCTTC.

CDR3 sequence reads: CASSLRQGGYEQYF. CDR3 DNA sequence: TGTGCCAGCAGCTTACGCCAGGGGGGATACGAGCAGTACTTC. The rearrangement joins TRBV7-6 to TRBJ2-1; D might be TRBD1 (7 bases). The better agreement between TRBJ2-7 and the DNA end casts doubt on the J call. The CDR3 contains 14 residues. CDR1 and CDR2 (germline): SGHVS, FNYEAQ.

This clonotype turned up a few times. The chain has TRBV6-1 and TRBJ2-1; TRBD2 might be the D (5 bases). The CDR3 consists of 16 residues. Germline V gene data show CDR1 as MNHNS and CDR2 as SASEGT. Trimming stripped 2 bases from V and 10 bases from J, with 21 bases between. In DNA, the CDR3 is TGTGCCAGCAGTGAATATGCGCTAGCCAGCTCCTACGAGCAGTTCTTC. Its protein is CASSEYALASSYEQFF.

The chain is built from TRBV6-6 and TRBJ2-1, with 7 bases aligning to TRBD2. V shed 2 bases and J 3 bases; nucleotides not matched to a gene: 7. Germline assignment: CDR1 MNHNY and CDR2 SVGAGI (reference sequence). This CDR3 contains 16 residues. The CDR3 bases are TGTGCCAGCAGTTACGGCCCTCTAGCGGACTACAATGAGCAGTTCTTC. Its translation is CASSYGPLADYNEQFF.

The chain uses TRBV6-1 and TRBJ2-6; D might be TRBD1 (6 bases). V was trimmed by 4 bases and J by 2 bases, leaving 9 bases between them. The CDR3 is made up of 15 amino acids. Germline V gives CDR1 MNHNS, CDR2 SASEGT. The DNA of the CDR3 is TGTGCCAGCAGTGTACAGGGTGCTGGGGCCAACGTCCTGACTTTC. Encoded protein: CASSVQGAGANVLTF.

The chain's CDR3 is CASSVFSGNEQYF. The CDR3 bases are TGTGCCAGCAGTGTTTTTTCGGGGAACGAGCAGTACTTC. This chain uses TRBV6-6 with TRBJ2-1; a weak D match, TRBD2 (5 bases). The J call may be wrong; the DNA end is better matched by TRBJ2-7. There are 13 residues in the CDR3. The germline V gene has CDR1 MNHNY and CDR2 SVGAGI (reference sequence).

This clonotype is large. The V and J genes are TRBV6-1 and TRBJ2-1; the D gene is possibly TRBD1 (6 bases). The V end was cut by 6 bases, the J end by 7 bases, with 19 bases between. The CDR3 spans 15 residues. Looked up from germline, CDR1 is MNHNS and CDR2 is SASEGT. The CDR3 nucleotides are TGTGCCAGCAGGGTGGACAGATCTGTTTCAAATGAGCAGTTCTTC. It is translated as CASRVDRSVSNEQFF.

J is TRBJ2-1 and V is TRBV7-2, with 7 positions matching TRBD2. The end of the DNA fits TRBJ2-7 better, so the J call may be wrong. The CDR3 spans 14 residues. The germline CDR1 and CDR2 sequences are SGHTA and FQGNSA. DNA of the CDR3: TGTGCCAGCAGCTTAGCCGGCGGGAGCTACGAGCAGTACTTC. Amino acids: CASSLAGGSYEQYF.

The chain couples TRBV12-3 or TRBV12-4 to TRBJ2-1; 10 bases line up with TRBD2. Near its end, the DNA agrees better with TRBJ2-7, so the J call may be wrong. The CDR3 sequence is 18 residues long. CDR3 DNA sequence: TGTGCCAGCAGTTTAGGGCCCCTAGCGGGAGTGTCCCCCAATGAGCAGTACTTC. Residues: CASSLGPLAGVSPNEQYF.

This chain's CDR3 is CASSRGLLDTGELFF. The CDR3, as DNA: TGTGCCAGCAGCAGGGGATTATTGGACACCGGGGAGCTGTTTTTT. The V call is TRBV11-1, the J call TRBJ2-2; D perhaps matches TRBD1 (5 bases). Between the trimmed V and J ends, which lost 5 bases and 3 bases, there was a span of 13 bases. Per germline, CDR1 SGHAT and CDR2 FQDESV (reference sequence). The CDR3 totals 15 residues.

The chain links TRBV12-3 or TRBV12-4 to TRBJ2-1, with D unresolved. The J call is uncertain, as TRBJ2-7 better fits the DNA end. CDR3 size: 14 residues. CDR3 sequence (DNA): TGTGCCAGCAGTTTTGGCGGAGTCTCCTACGAGCAGTACTTC. Its protein product is CASSFGGVSYEQYF.

DNA for the CDR3: TGTGCCAGCAAGACCTTGACCTACAGCGGCGAATACGAGCAGTACTTC. Amino acids: CASKTLTYSGEYEQYF. This sequence joins TRBV6-1 and TRBJ2-4; TRBD2 is a possible D gene (5 bases). The J call is doubtful: the DNA matches TRBJ2-7 better. CDR3 size: 16 residues. Germline V gives CDR1 MNHNS, CDR2 SASEGT.